This TCR beta chain was documented in a study of blood T cell repertoires in COVID-19. About the research overall: Acute-phase and convalescent COVID-19 samples originated in the United States, Italy and Spain. Sources were T cells, B-cell-depleted T cells, or PBMCs; the material itself was cDNA or gDNA.

Patients in Seattle were enrolled during active infection, then followed longitudinally. In the authors' methods: How many nucleated cells were present was estimated from reference gene primer amplification. The assay was immunoSEQ multiplex PCR, and TCRdb's table has in-frame clones only and misses some. That table furnishes V, J and clone size, whereas the DNA furnished D and trimming. The top ten clones hold 8% of a sample with under 150,000 clones, around 85% of them seen once. This CDR3 is built from 15 residues. V trimming: 5 bases; J trimming: 6 bases; junction bases outside the gene matches: 6. Germline CDR1 and CDR2: MNHEY and SMNVEV (reference sequence).

The material sequenced was peripheral blood. This sequence originates from an older woman with COVID-19, enrolled during active disease. The V gene is TRBV27, the J gene TRBJ1-5; TRBD1 matches at 11 bases. CDR3 residues: CASSIGQGAGQPQHF. DNA of the CDR3: TGTGCCAGCAGTATAGGACAGGGGGCCGGTCAGCCCCAGCATTTT.